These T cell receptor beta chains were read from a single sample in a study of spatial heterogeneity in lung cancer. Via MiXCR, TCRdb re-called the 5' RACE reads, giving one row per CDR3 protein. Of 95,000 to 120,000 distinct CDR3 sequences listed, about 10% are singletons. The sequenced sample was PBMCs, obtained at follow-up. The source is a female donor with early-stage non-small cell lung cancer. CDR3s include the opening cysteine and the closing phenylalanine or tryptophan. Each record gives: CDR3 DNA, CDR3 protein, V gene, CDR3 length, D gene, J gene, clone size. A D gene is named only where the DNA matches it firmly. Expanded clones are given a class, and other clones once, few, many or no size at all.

TGCAGTGCTAGAGAGGACAGACAAGTGAGCAATCAGCCCCAGCATTTT CSAREDRQVSNQPQHF TRBV20-1 16 . TRBJ1-5 few
TGTGCCAGCAGCTTAGGACTAGTGGAATCAGATACGCAGTATTTT CASSLGLVESDTQYF TRBV7-3 15 TRBD2 TRBJ2-3 .
TGTGCCAGCAGTACACCACGAGGACTAGCGGGAGCGTTAGATACGCAGTATTTT CASSTPRGLAGALDTQYF TRBV12-3/TRBV12-4 18 TRBD2 TRBJ2-3 few
TGCGCCAGCTTCGGGTACGGCTATGGCTACACCTTC CASFGYGYGYTF TRBV4-1 12 . TRBJ1-2 many
TGTGCCAGCAGCCCACCCATTAGACTAGCGGTCTACAATGAGCAGTTCTTC CASSPPIRLAVYNEQFF TRBV7-9 17 TRBD2 TRBJ2-1 few
TGTGCCAGCAGGGTAGCGGGAGCTCGCACAGATACGCAGTATTTT CASRVAGARTDTQYF TRBV2 15 TRBD2 TRBJ2-3 .
TGCAGCGTTGAGGAAGCCTGGCTGCAAGAGACCCAGTACTTC CSVEEAWLQETQYF TRBV29-1 14 . TRBJ2-5 many
TGCGCCAGCAGCTTTGGGGTCCGCCAAGCGGACATTCAGTACTTC CASSFGVRQADIQYF TRBV5-1 15 . TRBJ2-4 many
TGTGCCAGCAGCCAAGACTCTAATTCACCCCTCCACTTT CASSQDSNSPLHF TRBV3-1 13 . TRBJ1-6 many
TGTGCCAGCAGTTTGGCGGGAACGACAGATACGCAGTATTTT CASSLAGTTDTQYF TRBV27 14 . TRBJ2-3 .
TGTGCCAGCAGCGACACCCATTCCGGGACTAGCAACTACAATGAGCAGTTCTTC CASSDTHSGTSNYNEQFF TRBV7-9 18 TRBD2 TRBJ2-1 .
TGCAGCGTTGCCATGACAGGGTTTAGCACAGATACGCAGTATTTT CSVAMTGFSTDTQYF TRBV29-1 15 TRBD1 TRBJ2-3 .
TGTGCCAGCAGCGGGAGTTCAACCACAGATACGCAGTATTTT CASSGSSTTDTQYF TRBV5-4 14 . TRBJ2-3 .
TGTGCCAGCAGCCAAGGGGACAGTTTTTCACCCCTCCACTTT CASSQGDSFSPLHF TRBV4-2 14 TRBD1 TRBJ1-6 few
TGTGCCAGCAGACGGGACGGAACAGATACGCAGTATTTT CASRRDGTDTQYF TRBV6-5 13 . TRBJ2-3 few
TGTGCCAGCAGTTACTCGTGGTGGTCGGGTGTAGAGGCACGAACTGAAGCTTTCTTT CASSYSWWSGVEARTEAFF TRBV6-2/TRBV6-3 19 . TRBJ1-1 few
TGTGCCAGCAGCGCCACTACCGGAGGATACAATGAGCAGTTCTTC CASSATTGGYNEQFF TRBV9 15 . TRBJ2-1 .
TGTGCCAGCTCACCAGGGACTGGCGAAAAACTGTTTTTT CASSPGTGEKLFF TRBV18 13 . TRBJ1-4 many
TGTGCCAGCAGCTTAGTAGACAGGGGAGGCGAAAAACTGTTTTTT CASSLVDRGGEKLFF TRBV7-8 15 TRBD1 TRBJ1-4 .
TGTGCCAGCAGTACCGGGACGGGTTATGGCTACACCTTC CASSTGTGYGYTF TRBV6-1 13 . TRBJ1-2 .
TGTGCCAGCAGCTTATACAGCGGGAGGACAGATACGCAGTATTTT CASSLYSGRTDTQYF TRBV7-3 15 TRBD2 TRBJ2-3 few
TGCAGTGCTAGGGGACAGTTAGGCACAGATACGCAGTATTTT CSARGQLGTDTQYF TRBV20-1 14 TRBD1 TRBJ2-3 .
TGTGCCAGCTCATCCGGGACAGAAGGGACGGGCTACACCTTC CASSSGTEGTGYTF TRBV18 14 TRBD1 TRBJ1-2 .
TGTGCCAGCAACGTACAGGTGGCGGGTCAGCCCCAGCATTTT CASNVQVAGQPQHF TRBV6-2/TRBV6-3 14 . TRBJ1-5 .
TGTGCCAGCAGCGCCCATCGGGGGGCGAATAATGAAAAACTGTTTTTT CASSAHRGANNEKLFF TRBV9 16 . TRBJ1-4 many
TGTGCCAGCAGTCCCGGGGTCCCGCGGAACTTAGTCCTGTTTTTT CASSPGVPRNLVLFF TRBV28 15 . TRBJ1-4 .
TGTGCCAGCAGCTACGACAGACATAGCAATCAGCCCCAGCATTTT CASSYDRHSNQPQHF TRBV28 15 . TRBJ1-5 few
TGCGCCAGCAGTCGAGCGGGACCGTCGAACACCGGGGAGCTGTTTTTT CASSRAGPSNTGELFF TRBV5-1 16 TRBD2 TRBJ2-2 many
TGTGCCAGCAGCCAACCGGGGCTGGGAGGCGACGAGCAGTACTTC CASSQPGLGGDEQYF TRBV27 15 . TRBJ2-7 few
TGTGCCAGCAGCTTAGAGCTCCCCAACAGGGTAATCCCAGATACGCAGTATTTT CASSLELPNRVIPDTQYF TRBV11-2 18 . TRBJ2-3 .
TGCAGCGTGCGACGTCAAAGCACTGAAGCTTTCTTT CSVRRQSTEAFF TRBV29-1 12 . TRBJ1-1 few
TGTGCCAGCAGCCTAAGGACAGGGCCTGGGGCCAACGTCCTGACTTTC CASSLRTGPGANVLTF TRBV7-3 16 TRBD1 TRBJ2-6 .
TGCAGTGCACGCCCGGGTTTAGGAGGCCATGAGCAGTTCTTC CSARPGLGGHEQFF TRBV20-1 14 . TRBJ2-1 .
TGCAGTGCTCCGGGCCCCGGGGCGCTTGCGTACGAGCAGTACTTC CSAPGPGALAYEQYF TRBV20-1 15 . TRBJ2-7 many
TGTGCCAGCAGCGTAGAAGGGACAGGGTTTGGGGAGACCCAGTACTTC CASSVEGTGFGETQYF TRBV7-9 16 TRBD1 TRBJ2-5 .
TGTGCCAGCAGCCACAGCCCAGGGAATGAAAAACTGTTTTTT CASSHSPGNEKLFF TRBV3-1 14 . TRBJ1-4 many
TGTGCCAGCAGTCCAAGGACAGGGATAGCCAAAAACATTCAGTACTTC CASSPRTGIAKNIQYF TRBV12-3/TRBV12-4 16 TRBD1 TRBJ2-4 .
TGCGCCAGCAGCTTGTATTCTAGCGATCACAGCTCCTACAATGAGCAGTTCTTC CASSLYSSDHSSYNEQFF TRBV5-1 18 . TRBJ2-1 few
TGTGCCAGCAGCACTGGGACCGAACACTACAATGAGCAGTTCTTC CASSTGTEHYNEQFF TRBV27 15 . TRBJ2-1 many
TGTGCCAGCAGTTTCCCGACAGGGGATTTTAGCACAGATACGCAGTATTTT CASSFPTGDFSTDTQYF TRBV12-3/TRBV12-4 17 TRBD1 TRBJ2-3 .
TGCAGTGCTAGGCCAAACGGGCAAGTAGGATCACCCCTCCACTTT CSARPNGQVGSPLHF TRBV20-1 15 . TRBJ1-6 many
TGTGCCAGCAGTTCCCAAGCTAAGATACAAGAGACCCAGTACTTC CASSSQAKIQETQYF TRBV6-2/TRBV6-3 15 . TRBJ2-5 many
TGTGCCAGCAAAGGGACAGGGGTCTTGAACACTGAAGCTTTCTTT CASKGTGVLNTEAFF TRBV28 15 TRBD1 TRBJ1-1 few
TGTGCCAGCAGCGGGACAGGGGTTGGCACAGATACGCAGTATTTT CASSGTGVGTDTQYF TRBV7-9 15 TRBD1 TRBJ2-3 many
TGCGCCAGCAGTAACAAACCCAGGAACACTGAAGCTTTCTTT CASSNKPRNTEAFF TRBV5-1 14 . TRBJ1-1 few
TGTGCCAGCACCCCTGGTTCGGATTCACCCCTCCACTTT CASTPGSDSPLHF TRBV12-3/TRBV12-4 13 . TRBJ1-6 many
TGTGCCAGCAGCCCTCTGGGGAGGGCTAATGAAAAACTGTTTTTT CASSPLGRANEKLFF TRBV6-5 15 . TRBJ1-4 many
TGTGCCAGCTCACCACCGGGACAGGGACAGGGCGAGCAGTACTTC CASSPPGQGQGEQYF TRBV18 15 TRBD1 TRBJ2-7 .
TGTGCCAGCAGCCAAGGGACAGGGAACGAAAAACTGTTTTTT CASSQGTGNEKLFF TRBV3-1 14 TRBD1 TRBJ1-4 .
TGTGCCAGCAATCAGGGACTAGCGGGAGTCGGGGAGCTGTTTTTT CASNQGLAGVGELFF TRBV28 15 TRBD2 TRBJ2-2 .
TGTGCCAGCAGGAGACGGGTGGATGAGCAGTTCTTC CASRRRVDEQFF TRBV27 12 . TRBJ2-1 .
TGTGCCAGCAGCCGCATCCCCGGGACAGCTCACTATGGCTACACCTTC CASSRIPGTAHYGYTF TRBV14 16 TRBD1 TRBJ1-2 .
TGTGCCAGCAGTTACACTGGTGACAGTCCCTATGGCTACACCTTC CASSYTGDSPYGYTF TRBV6-5 15 . TRBJ1-2 .
TGTGCCAGCAGCAATCGCGGGCGATACAATGAGCAGTTCTTC CASSNRGRYNEQFF TRBV3-1 14 . TRBJ2-1 many